This T cell receptor beta chain was identified in a study of shared clonotypes between healthy human individuals. Points from the study as a whole: An expected dependence of interdonor clonotype sharing on sequencing depth was noted.

For every subset, genomic DNA was evenly distributed across several immunoSEQ plates. Here immunoSEQ multiplex PCR was the method, and the copy in TCRdb shows in-frame clones only, minus some. The table records approximately 720,000 clones, around 90% of them present only once. A word on this clone: Antigen: not known.

CD45RO-negative, CCR7-selected cells formed the naive CD8 fraction, which excluded terminally differentiated effector memory CD45RA+ cells. Germline loops: CDR1 LNHDA, CDR2 SQIVND (reference sequence). CDR3 length: 15 residues. Trimming cost V 1 base and J 0 bases, with 9 bases left between them. This TCR was recovered from a man between 25 and 39 years old in good health. The gene calls are TRBV19 and TRBJ1-1; weak D call: TRBD1 (6 bases). The specimen sequenced was naive CD8+ T cells sorted from blood. CDR3 loop: CASSIAGQMNTEAFF. DNA for the CDR3: TGTGCCAGTAGTATAGCTGGACAGATGAACACTGAAGCTTTCTTT.